Listed below are T cell receptor beta chains from one sample, sequenced in a study of chemoradiotherapy in HPV16-positive cancers. Sequenced by immunoSEQ multiplex PCR; TCRdb stores in-frame clones only, minus some. Of about 66,000 clones in the sample, almost 90% were seen once. Here the sequenced sample was blood, taken from a patient who underwent chemoradiotherapy. All receptors derive from a human donor with HPV-associated anogenital cancer. CDR3s include the opening cysteine and the closing phenylalanine or tryptophan. D genes are given only for firm matches. Rows may omit the clone size; those that give it use once, few, many or a size class.

D gene	clone size	V gene	J gene	CDR3 protein	CDR3 DNA
NA	many	TRBV7-9	TRBJ1-1	CASSLGAGNTEAFF	TGTGCCAGCAGCTTAGGAGCGGGGAACACTGAAGCTTTCTTT
NA	NA	TRBV9	TRBJ2-7	CASSVASPPGCF	TGTGCCAGCAGCGTAGCCTCACCTCCTGGGTGCTTC
NA	NA	TRBV5-6	TRBJ1-6	CASSLGHTTLSPLHF	TGTGCCAGCAGCTTGGGGCATACAACACTTTCACCCCTCCACTTT
NA	NA	TRBV19	TRBJ2-2	CASYTGSLYTGELFF	TGTGCCAGTTATACAGGATCCCTTTACACCGGGGAGCTGTTTTTT
TRBD1	NA	TRBV5-1	TRBJ2-3	CASSLYGTDSTDTQYF	TGCGCCAGCAGCTTGTACGGGACAGATAGCACAGATACGCAGTATTTT
NA	NA	TRBV5-5	TRBJ1-1	CASSLETTTSTEAFF	TGTGCCAGCAGCTTGGAGACAACCACTTCCACTGAAGCTTTCTTT
TRBD1	once	TRBV4-1	TRBJ1-2	CASSQPGQGNYGYTF	TGCGCCAGCAGCCAACCGGGACAGGGGAACTATGGCTACACCTTC
TRBD1	NA	TRBV10-3	TRBJ1-1	CAIGGQGAGMNTEAFF	TGTGCCATCGGGGGACAGGGGGCGGGGATGAACACTGAAGCTTTCTTT
NA	NA	TRBV6-1	TRBJ1-1	CASSEWNGDTEAFF	TGTGCCAGCAGTGAGTGGAACGGGGACACTGAAGCTTTCTTT
NA	once	TRBV2	TRBJ2-3	CASSDLGGGTEVDTQYF	TGTGCCAGCAGTGACCTCGGGGGGGGGACAGAGGTAGATACGCAGTATTTT
NA	NA	TRBV10-3	TRBJ2-6	CAISDSSGANVLTF	TGTGCCATCAGTGACAGCTCTGGGGCCAACGTCCTGACTTTC
TRBD1	NA	TRBV2	TRBJ1-6	CASMRGTGVNSPLHF	TGTGCCAGCATGAGGGGGACAGGGGTTAATTCACCCCTCCACTTT
NA	once	TRBV30	TRBJ2-1	CAWSILGPRQFF	TGTGCCTGGAGTATTTTGGGCCCCCGGCAGTTCTTC
NA	few	TRBV5-6	TRBJ1-2	CASSRDLGYTF	TGTGCCAGCAGCAGGGACCTTGGCTACACCTTC
TRBD1	NA	TRBV6-6	TRBJ2-7	CASSGEGQGGYEQYF	TGTGCCAGCAGTGGGGAGGGACAGGGAGGGTACGAGCAGTACTTC
NA	NA	TRBV28	TRBJ2-5	CASSFFAGKSQETQYF	TGTGCCAGCAGCTTCTTTGCGGGGAAGAGCCAAGAGACCCAGTACTTC
NA	once	TRBV6-5	TRBJ1-2	CAGRSTGNGYTF	TGTGCCGGCAGGTCCACAGGGAACGGCTACACCTTC
NA	NA	TRBV2	TRBJ2-1	CASSLLASSYNEQFF	TGTGCCAGCAGTCTTCTAGCGAGCTCCTACAATGAGCAGTTCTTC
NA	NA	TRBV9	TRBJ1-5	CASSVGGYGQPQHF	TGTGCCAGCAGCGTAGGGGGGTACGGTCAGCCCCAGCATTTT
NA	NA	TRBV19	TRBJ1-2	CASSIVGRSYGYTF	TGTGCCAGTAGTATTGTCGGACGCTCCTATGGCTACACCTTC
TRBD1	NA	TRBV18	TRBJ1-2	CASSILGTGGRYGYTF	TGTGCCAGCTCGATCCTCGGGACAGGGGGCCGGTATGGCTACACCTTC
NA	few	TRBV9	TRBJ1-5	CASSVDGVHQPQHF	TGTGCCAGCAGCGTAGATGGGGTCCATCAGCCCCAGCATTTT
TRBD2	NA	TRBV5-1	TRBJ2-7	CASSLDISGRAPYEQYF	TGCGCCAGCAGCTTGGATATTAGCGGGAGGGCCCCCTACGAGCAGTACTTC
TRBD1	NA	TRBV28	TRBJ2-7	CASSSPGQGPYEQYF	TGTGCCAGCAGTTCTCCGGGACAGGGCCCCTACGAGCAGTACTTC
TRBD2	NA	TRBV4-2	TRBJ2-3	CASSQAGGGSGGALDTQYF	TGTGCCAGCAGCCAAGCGGGCGGTGGGAGCGGGGGGGCATTAGATACGCAGTATTTT
NA	NA	TRBV7-9	TRBJ1-2	CASSLAGRLRDYGYTF	TGTGCCAGCAGCTTAGCTGGCCGACTCAGGGATTATGGCTACACCTTC